This record covers a single T cell receptor (beta chain). Its matching antigen is unknown. The CDR3 runs to 15 residues. Trimming stripped 3 bases from V and 0 bases from J, with 11 bases between. Germline CDR1 GTSNPN, CDR2 SVGIG (reference sequence). The repertoire was sequenced with immunoSEQ multiplex PCR; TCRdb's copy has only in-frame clones and lacks some. The sample records under 2,000 clones, 65% to 75% being singletons. This specimen belongs to a study of high-grade serous ovarian cancer treatment subgroups. Study overall: On average, approximately 15,000 reads and about 7,400 unique TCR beta rearrangements were obtained per sample.

General study results and limits: Without spatial data, bulk sequencing limits insight into HGSC tumor diversity. CDR1 and CDR2 were left unanalyzed; analyses focused on CDR3.

Tumor tissue was taken before any definitive surgery or chemotherapy was given. V is TRBV30 and J is TRBJ2-2; perhaps D is TRBD1 or TRBD2 (5 bases each). The sample taken for sequencing was tumor tissue. This receptor was obtained from a human donor with high-grade serous ovarian cancer. The CDR3 sequence: CAWRSWGTNTGELFF. For the CDR3, the DNA is TGTGCCTGGAGGTCTTGGGGGACGAACACCGGGGAGCTGTTTTTT.